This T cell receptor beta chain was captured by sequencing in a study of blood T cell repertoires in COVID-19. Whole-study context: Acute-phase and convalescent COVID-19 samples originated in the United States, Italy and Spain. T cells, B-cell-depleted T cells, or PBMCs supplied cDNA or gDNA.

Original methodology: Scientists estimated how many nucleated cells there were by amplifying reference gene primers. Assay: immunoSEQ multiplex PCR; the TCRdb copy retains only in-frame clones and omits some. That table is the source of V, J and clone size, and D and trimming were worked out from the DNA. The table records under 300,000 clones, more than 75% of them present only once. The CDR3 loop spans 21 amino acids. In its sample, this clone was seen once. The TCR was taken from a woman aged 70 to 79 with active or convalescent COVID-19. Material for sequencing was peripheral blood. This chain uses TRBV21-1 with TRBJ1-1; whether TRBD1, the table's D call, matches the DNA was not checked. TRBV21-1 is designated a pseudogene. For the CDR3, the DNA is TGTGCCAGCAGCAAATCTTGGACGACGACAGGCAAAGCGGAGCGGAACACTGAAGCTTTCTTT. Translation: CASSKSWTTTGKAERNTEAFF.